These 25 T cell receptor beta chains were all obtained from the same sample, sequenced in a study of PD-L1 blockade in urothelial cancer. TCRdb's copy holds only in-frame clones and misses some; the assay was immunoSEQ multiplex PCR. The data hold about 39,000 clones, with just over 90% observed a single time. Described time point: pretreatment peripheral blood. The sequencing used PBMCs, collected around atezolizumab (anti-PD-L1) treatment. Receptors were obtained from an older woman with urothelial cancer.

This sequence joins TRBV6-5 and TRBJ2-2, with 9 bases that match TRBD1. V lost 0 bases and J lost 4; bases outside the gene matches: 0. The CDR3 contains 15 residues. Germline CDR1 MNHEY, CDR2 SVGAGI. In nucleotides, the CDR3 is TGTGCCAGCAGTTACTCGACAGGGGGCACCGGGGAGCTGTTTTTT. Translated: CASSYSTGGTGELFF.

This chain connects TRBV4-2 to TRBJ2-3, with D tentatively TRBD2 (6 bases). V was pared by 1 base and J by 4 bases, with 18 bases between. Germline V gene sequence: CDR1 LGHNA, CDR2 YNFKEQ. The CDR3 runs 17 residues. The CDR3 loop reads CASSQVPYGEEADTQYF. The CDR3 DNA follows: TGTGCCAGCAGCCAAGTTCCTTACGGGGAGGAGGCAGATACGCAGTATTTT.

V is TRBV7-9 and J is TRBJ1-5, with 7 bases matching TRBD1. Germline trimming cut 5 bases from V and 6 bases from J; bases unmatched to any gene: 13. This CDR3 has 16 amino acids. Germline CDR1 reads SEHNR; CDR2 reads FQNEAQ (reference sequence). The CDR3 loop reads CASSPGGQVRGQPQHF. In DNA, the CDR3 is TGTGCCAGCAGCCCCGGAGGACAGGTGAGGGGTCAGCCCCAGCATTTT.

The chain carries TRBV28 and TRBJ2-3; TRBD2 agrees at 13 bases. The CDR3 spans 19 residues. The junction had 14 bases not matched to a gene; V was cut back by 6 bases and J by 2 bases. Germline values: CDR1 MDHEN, CDR2 SYDVKM. The CDR3 DNA is TGTGCCAGCAGCCCCTCTGGACTAGCGGGAGCTCTAAACACAGATACGCAGTATTTT. The encoded protein is CASSPSGLAGALNTDTQYF.

The CDR3 region is CASSTPQGLGYTF. The CDR3, as DNA: TGTGCCAGTAGTACCCCCCAGGGACTTGGCTACACCTTC. This chain links TRBV19 with TRBJ1-2, with a possible D match to TRBD1 (5 bases). Trimming stripped 4 bases from V and 7 bases from J, with 13 bases between. CDR1 is LNHDA and CDR2 is SQIVND in the germline V gene (reference sequence). The CDR3 runs to 13 residues.

The genes are TRBV28 and TRBJ1-3, with 7 bases that match TRBD1. Germline V CDR1 and CDR2: MDHEN, SYDVKM. The CDR3 length is 16 residues. Germline trimming cut 6 bases from V and 0 bases from J; bases unmatched to any gene: 8. The CDR3, as DNA: TGTGCCAGCAGGCCCCAGGGGGTTAACTCTGGAAACACCATATATTTT. Its translation is CASRPQGVNSGNTIYF.

The V gene is TRBV6-5, the J gene TRBJ2-7; 9 bases map to TRBD2. CDR1 is MNHEY and CDR2 is SVGAGI in the germline V gene. The CDR3 consists of 16 residues. Trimming removed 2 bases from V and 2 bases from J; junction bases left unmatched: 7. The CDR3 sequence is CASSYLLAGDPYEQYF. CDR3 nucleotide sequence: TGTGCCAGCAGTTACCTCTTAGCGGGAGATCCCTACGAGCAGTACTTC.

The chain has TRBV28 and TRBJ2-2; D remains unclear. V was shortened by 4 bases and J by 10 bases, with 13 bases between the two germline ends. The CDR3 extends over 13 amino acids. CDR1 is MDHEN and CDR2 is SYDVKM in the germline V gene. CDR3 nucleotides: TGTGCCAGCAGTTCCCTTTACTTTGAGGAGCTGTTTTTT. Its translation: CASSSLYFEELFF.

A remark on this clone: One junction end does not reproduce the germline sequence, and a read error may be involved. J is TRBJ2-4 and V is TRBV2; no definite D call. Germline assignment: CDR1 SNHLY and CDR2 FYNNEI. The CDR3 consists of 14 residues. The CDR3 DNA is TGTGCCAGCAGTGAAGCTTCTACCAAGAACATTCAGTACTTC. This translates into CASSEASTKNIQYF. Filled out from reference TRBV2 and TRBJ2-4, the complete variable domain reads EPEVTQTPSHQVTQMGQEVILRCVPISNHLYFYWYRQILGQKVEFLVSFYNNEISEKSEIFDDQFSVERPDGSNFTLKIRSTKLEDSAMYFCASSEASTKNIQYFGAGTRLSVL.

The chain combines TRBV2 with TRBJ2-5; 7 nucleotides align to TRBD2. V trimming: 2 bases; J trimming: 3 bases; junction bases outside the gene matches: 12. The CDR3 length is 17 residues. Germline loops: CDR1 SNHLY, CDR2 FYNNEI. The CDR3 coding sequence is TGTGCCAGCAGTGAATGGTCGCGGGGAGGGAGGGAAGAGACCCAGTACTTC. It translates to CASSEWSRGGREETQYF. The variable domain in full, with the rest retrieved from reference TRBV2 and TRBJ2-5, is EPEVTQTPSHQVTQMGQEVILRCVPISNHLYFYWYRQILGQKVEFLVSFYNNEISEKSEIFDDQFSVERPDGSNFTLKIRSTKLEDSAMYFCASSEWSRGGREETQYFGPGTRLLVL.

The chain carries TRBV28 and TRBJ1-4; possible D gene TRBD1, 5 bases. This CDR3 is 16 amino acids long. Germline V gene sequence: CDR1 MDHEN, CDR2 SYDVKM. V gave up 5 bases and J gave up 3 bases, with 16 bases separating them. The CDR3 loop is CASSTGGGAANEKLFF. As DNA, the CDR3 is TGTGCCAGCAGTACCGGGGGGGGAGCGGCTAATGAAAAACTGTTTTTT.

Only one count was recorded for this clone. In DNA, the CDR3 is TGTGCCAGCAGCTTTTTAGCGGGAGGCTACGAGCAGTACTTC. Translating it yields CASSFLAGGYEQYF. The rearrangement uses TRBV7-2 and TRBJ2-7; 10 positions agree with TRBD2. Trimming cost V 3 bases and J 3 bases; bases outside gene matches: 2. Per the germline V gene, CDR1 is SGHTA and CDR2 is FQGNSA. There are 14 residues in the CDR3.

The chain carries TRBV6-5 and TRBJ1-2; 11 bases agree with TRBD1. This CDR3 region has 14 residues. Germline-derived CDR1 and CDR2 are MNHEY and SVGAGI. V was pared by 0 bases and J by 8 bases, with 2 bases of the junction left unmatched. CDR3: CASSYSDRGQGYTF. DNA of the CDR3: TGTGCCAGCAGTTACTCGGACAGGGGGCAAGGCTACACCTTC.

The table lists this clone with a count of one. The J gene is TRBJ2-7, the V gene TRBV4-1; 14 bases line up with TRBD2. The germline gives CDR1 MGHRA, CDR2 YSYEKL. This CDR3 region has 15 residues. Unmatched junction bases numbered 8, after V lost 3 bases and J lost 10 bases. In DNA form, the CDR3 reads TGCGCCAGCAGCCAGGAGGGACTAGCGGGAGAGGAACAGTACTTC. Translating it yields CASSQEGLAGEEQYF.

This chain connects TRBV9 to TRBJ1-4, with 8 bases identical to TRBD1. The CDR3 length is 16 residues. The germline V gene encodes CDR1 SGDLS and CDR2 YYNGEE. With 4 bases clipped from V and 7 bases from J, the junction kept 12 bases outside the gene matches. CDR3 in amino acids: CASSPGGNRGGEKLFF. CDR3 DNA: TGTGCCAGCAGCCCCGGGGGGAACAGGGGGGGTGAAAAACTGTTTTTT.

This chain links TRBV19 with TRBJ2-6; TRBD1 is a possible D gene (6 bases). V was shortened by 3 bases and J by 16 bases, with 16 bases between the two germline ends. This CDR3 is built from 13 residues. From germline, CDR1 is LNHDA and CDR2 SQIVND (reference sequence). This CDR3 is CASSIGTPSELTF. CDR3 nucleotide sequence: TGTGCCAGTAGTATTGGGACACCTTCGGAACTGACTTTC.

The J gene is TRBJ1-2, the V gene TRBV29-1, with 7 positions matching TRBD1. Germline CDR1 and CDR2: SQVTM and ANQGSEA. The CDR3 is made up of 14 amino acids. With 4 bases clipped from V and 4 bases from J, the junction kept 9 bases outside the gene matches. CDR3 region: CSVGFRQGIYGYTF. The CDR3 DNA reads TGCAGCGTTGGCTTCAGACAGGGTATCTATGGCTACACCTTC.

The chain recombines TRBV28 with TRBJ2-2; possibly TRBD1 for D (6 bases). The CDR3 is 14 residues long. V lost 6 bases and J lost 7, with 15 bases in between. Germline V gene data show CDR1 as MDHEN and CDR2 as SYDVKM. The chain's CDR3 is CASRGALSSGELFF. In nucleotides, the CDR3 is TGTGCCAGCAGGGGGGCCCTCTCCAGCGGGGAGCTGTTTTTT.

The chain carries TRBV18 and TRBJ2-5, with TRBD1 matching 7 bases. The CDR3 length is 15 residues. Germline CDR1 KGHSH, CDR2 LQKENI. Trimming cost V 6 bases and J 3 bases; bases outside gene matches: 10. CDR3 nucleotides: TGTGCCAGCTCCCCGACAGGGCGGGCGAAAGAGACCCAGTACTTC. Translating it yields CASSPTGRAKETQYF.

The CDR3 is CASSAHGSGGLNEQFF. CDR3 DNA: TGTGCCAGCAGCGCCCATGGGAGCGGGGGACTCAATGAGCAGTTCTTC. The chain has TRBV7-9 and TRBJ2-1, with 8 positions matching TRBD2. Germline lookup yields CDR1 SEHNR and CDR2 FQNEAQ (reference sequence). Losses at the gene ends were 5 bases for V and 6 bases for J; bases not matched to a gene: 12. The CDR3 has 16 amino acids.

The chain carries TRBV7-3 and TRBJ2-3; TRBD2 matches at 10 bases. The CDR3 spans 15 residues. The germline V gene encodes CDR1 SGHTA and CDR2 FQGTGA. V lost 2 bases, J lost 1 base, and 0 bases stayed unmatched. CDR3 sequence reads: CASSLLAGGTDTQYF. As DNA, the CDR3 is TGTGCCAGCAGCTTACTAGCGGGAGGCACAGATACGCAGTATTTT.

The chain is built from TRBV19 and TRBJ2-6, with 8 nucleotides matching TRBD1. The CDR3 totals 16 residues. Trimming took 3 bases from V and 4 from J; bases not matched to a gene: 5. Germline lookup yields CDR1 LNHDA and CDR2 SQIVND (reference sequence). Written as DNA, the CDR3 is TGTGCCAGTAGTATTCCCAGGGGGCCAGGGGCCAACGTCCTGACTTTC. Amino acids: CASSIPRGPGANVLTF. Supplemented by reference TRBV19 and TRBJ2-6, the full variable domain reads DGGITQSPKYLFRKEGQNVTLSCEQNLNHDAMYWYRQDPGQGLRLIYYSQIVNDFQKGDIAEGYSVSREKKESFPLTVTSAQKNPTAFYLCASSIPRGPGANVLTFGAGSRLTVL.

V gene TRBV4-3 combines with J gene TRBJ2-2; 8 bases line up with TRBD2. The length of the CDR3 is 15 residues. The V and J ends lost 3 bases and 3 bases, in that order; junction bases with no gene match: 3. From germline, CDR1 is LGHNA and CDR2 YSLEER. CDR3 sequence: CASSHGGGYTGELFF. The CDR3 DNA sequence: TGCGCCAGCAGCCATGGCGGGGGGTACACCGGGGAGCTGTTTTTT.

The chain combines TRBV5-1 with TRBJ1-1; no firm D call. Germline V gene sequence: CDR1 SGHRS, CDR2 YFSETQ. The CDR3 spans 15 residues. Trimming stripped 0 bases from V and 9 bases from J, with 18 bases between. CDR3 DNA sequence: TGCGCCAGCAGCTTGGGGAACGCTCCCAACGGGAAAGCTTTCTTT. Translating it yields CASSLGNAPNGKAFF.

This clone has a single count. The rearrangement uses TRBV7-9 and TRBJ2-7; maybe TRBD2 (6 bases). Deletions cut 1 base from V and 0 bases from J, with 13 bases between. CDR1 SEHNR and CDR2 FQNEAQ come from the germline V gene (reference sequence). The CDR3 spans 16 residues. The CDR3 here is CASSLDGGTSSYEQYF. The CDR3 DNA sequence: TGTGCCAGCAGCTTAGATGGCGGGACCAGCTCCTACGAGCAGTACTTC.